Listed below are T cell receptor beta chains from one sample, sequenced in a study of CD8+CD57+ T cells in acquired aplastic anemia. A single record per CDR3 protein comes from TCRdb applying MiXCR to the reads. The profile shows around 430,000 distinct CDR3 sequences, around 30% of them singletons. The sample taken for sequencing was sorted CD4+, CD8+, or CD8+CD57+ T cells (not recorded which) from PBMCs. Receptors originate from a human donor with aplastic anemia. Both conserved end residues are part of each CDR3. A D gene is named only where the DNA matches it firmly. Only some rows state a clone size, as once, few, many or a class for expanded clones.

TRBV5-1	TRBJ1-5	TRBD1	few	CASSLVASHTSGQDYQPQHF	TGCGCCAGCAGCTTGGTTGCATCTCACACGTCGGGACAGGATTATCAGCCCCAGCATTTT
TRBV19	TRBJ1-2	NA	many	CASSSPGQRYGYTF	TGTGCCAGTAGTAGCCCCGGACAGAGGTATGGCTACACCTTC
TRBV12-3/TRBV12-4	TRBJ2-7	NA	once	CASSLGTRVGEQYF	TGTGCCAGCAGTCTCGGGACTCGGGTTGGGGAGCAGTACTTC
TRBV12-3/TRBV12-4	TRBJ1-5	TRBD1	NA	CASSFLGSGQPNQPQHF	TGTGCCAGCAGTTTTCTCGGTTCGGGACAGCCCAATCAGCCCCAGCATTTT
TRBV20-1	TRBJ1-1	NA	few	CSASIQGGVAEAFF	TGCAGTGCTAGTATACAGGGAGGGGTCGCTGAAGCTTTCTTT
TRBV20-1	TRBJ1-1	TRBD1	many	CSSTGGNTEAFF	TGCAGTTCGACAGGGGGAAACACTGAAGCTTTCTTT
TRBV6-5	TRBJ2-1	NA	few	CASSYTRGSINEQFF	TGTGCCAGCAGTTACACACGGGGTAGTATCAATGAGCAGTTCTTC
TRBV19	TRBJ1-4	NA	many	CASSITDEKLFF	TGTGCCAGTAGTATAACTGATGAAAAACTGTTTTTT
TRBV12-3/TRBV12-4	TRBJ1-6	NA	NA	CASSSTPGYGNSPLHF	TGTGCCAGCAGTTCAACCCCAGGGTATGGTAATTCACCCCTCCACTTT
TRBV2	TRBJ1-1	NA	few	CASSTGAPTEAFF	TGTGCCAGCAGCACCGGGGCCCCCACTGAAGCTTTCTTT
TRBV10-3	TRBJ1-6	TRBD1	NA	CAITPDRVVGSPLHF	TGTGCCATCACCCCGGACAGGGTTGTCGGTTCACCCCTCCACTTT
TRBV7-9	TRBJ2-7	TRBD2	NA	CGSSLALVAGKEQYF	TGTGGCAGCAGCTTAGCGCTGGTAGCGGGGAAAGAGCAGTACTTC
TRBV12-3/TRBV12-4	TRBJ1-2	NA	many	CASSSGVSRGYTF	TGTGCCAGCAGTTCAGGCGTCTCAAGAGGCTACACCTTC
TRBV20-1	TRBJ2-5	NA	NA	CSARVYNQETQYF	TGCAGTGCTAGAGTTTACAACCAAGAGACCCAGTACTTC
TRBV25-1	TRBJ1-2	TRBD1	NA	CASSERLIRDRDNYGYTF	TGTGCCAGCAGTGAGCGCCTCATCCGGGACAGGGATAACTATGGCTACACCTTC
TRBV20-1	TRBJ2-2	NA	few	CSARHTGELFF	TGCAGTGCTAGACACACCGGGGAGCTGTTTTTT
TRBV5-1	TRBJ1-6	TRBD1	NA	CASSLGEGGYSPLHF	TGCGCCAGCAGCTTGGGCGAAGGGGGCTATTCACCCCTCCACTTT
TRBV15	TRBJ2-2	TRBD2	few	CATSSLRGLAGSSNTGELFF	TGTGCCACCAGCAGCCTGCGGGGACTAGCGGGATCGTCAAACACCGGGGAGCTGTTTTTT
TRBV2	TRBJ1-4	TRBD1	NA	CASRLTGRGEKLFF	TGTGCCAGCAGGTTGACAGGGAGGGGTGAAAAACTGTTTTTT
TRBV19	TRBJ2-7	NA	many	CASSEGNAYEQYF	TGTGCCAGTAGCGAGGGTAATGCCTACGAGCAGTACTTC
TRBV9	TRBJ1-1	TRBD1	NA	CASSSRTGGWETEAFF	TGTGCCAGCAGCTCTCGGACAGGGGGATGGGAAACTGAAGCTTTCTTT
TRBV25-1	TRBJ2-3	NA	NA	CASSRWGDTGTQYF	TGCGCCAGCAGCAGATGGGGTGACACAGGTACGCAGTATTTT
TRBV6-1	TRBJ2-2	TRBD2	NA	CASRSGTSGTGELFF	TGTGCCAGCAGGTCCGGGACTAGTGGCACCGGGGAGCTGTTTTTT
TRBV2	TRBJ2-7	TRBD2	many	CASSPGLASPSEQYF	TGTGCCAGCAGTCCTGGACTAGCGAGTCCCTCCGAGCAGTACTTC
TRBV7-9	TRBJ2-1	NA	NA	CASMFQGSNEQFF	TGTGCCAGCATGTTTCAGGGCAGCAATGAGCAGTTCTTC
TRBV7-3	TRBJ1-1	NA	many	CASSLTRFVTEAFF	TGTGCCAGCAGCTTAACGCGATTCGTCACTGAAGCTTTCTTT
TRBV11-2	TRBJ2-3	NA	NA	CASSLDHWGANPDTQYF	TGTGCCAGCAGCTTAGATCATTGGGGAGCGAACCCAGATACGCAGTATTTT
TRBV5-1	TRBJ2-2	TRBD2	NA	CASSLLLGGEDTGELFF	TGCGCCAGCAGCTTGTTGTTGGGAGGGGAGGACACCGGGGAGCTGTTTTTT
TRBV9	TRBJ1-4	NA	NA	CASSSVGVGEKLFF	TGTGCCAGCAGCTCGGTAGGGGTGGGGGAAAAACTGTTTTTT
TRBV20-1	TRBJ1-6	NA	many	CSARDPLSRLFYNSPLHF	TGCAGTGCTAGAGATCCACTCTCTCGACTGTTCTATAATTCACCCCTCCACTTT
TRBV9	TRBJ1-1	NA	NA	CASSGRQANTEAFF	TGTGCCAGCAGCGGTCGACAGGCGAACACTGAAGCTTTCTTT
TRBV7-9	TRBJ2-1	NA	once	CASSLSQGRVDEQFF	TGTGCCAGCAGCTTAAGCCAGGGGCGCGTGGATGAGCAGTTCTTC
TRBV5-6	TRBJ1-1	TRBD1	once	CASSYGQGGRWNTEAFF	TGTGCCAGCAGCTATGGACAGGGGGGACGTTGGAACACTGAAGCTTTCTTT
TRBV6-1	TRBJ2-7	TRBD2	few	CASRPRTSGAYEQYF	TGTGCCAGCCGACCCAGGACTAGCGGGGCATACGAGCAGTACTTC
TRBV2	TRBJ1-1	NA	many	CASSRGREAFF	TGTGCCAGCAGCAGGGGACGTGAAGCTTTCTTT
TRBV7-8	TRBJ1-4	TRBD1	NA	CASSSQGTNEKLFF	TGTGCCAGCAGCTCACAGGGGACTAATGAAAAACTGTTTTTT
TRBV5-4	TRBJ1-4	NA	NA	CASSYVGEKLFF	TGTGCCAGCAGCTATGTAGGGGAAAAACTGTTTTTT
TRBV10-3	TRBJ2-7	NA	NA	CASSYNTTGANYEQYF	TGTGCCAGCAGTTACAATACCACGGGCGCCAACTACGAGCAGTACTTC
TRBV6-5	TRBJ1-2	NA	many	CASSYQGEAYGYTF	TGTGCCAGCAGTTATCAGGGCGAAGCGTATGGCTACACCTTC
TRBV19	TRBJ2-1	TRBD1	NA	CASSIQGQGPSNEQFF	TGTGCCAGTAGTATCCAGGGACAGGGACCTAGCAATGAGCAGTTCTTC
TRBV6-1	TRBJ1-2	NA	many	CARPGGGYGYTF	TGTGCCAGGCCGGGGGGCGGCTATGGCTACACCTTC
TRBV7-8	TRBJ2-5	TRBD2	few	CASSFAGGLETQYF	TGTGCCAGCAGCTTTGCGGGAGGTTTGGAGACCCAGTACTTC
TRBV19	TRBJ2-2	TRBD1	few	CASSKGQGRANTGELFF	TGTGCCAGTAGTAAGGGACAGGGAAGGGCGAACACCGGGGAGCTGTTTTTT
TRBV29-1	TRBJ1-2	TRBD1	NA	CSLGGTGYGYTF	TGCAGCTTAGGAGGGACAGGCTATGGCTACACCTTC
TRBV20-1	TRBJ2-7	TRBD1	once	CSVTGTGDEQYF	TGCAGTGTCACCGGGACAGGGGACGAGCAGTACTTC